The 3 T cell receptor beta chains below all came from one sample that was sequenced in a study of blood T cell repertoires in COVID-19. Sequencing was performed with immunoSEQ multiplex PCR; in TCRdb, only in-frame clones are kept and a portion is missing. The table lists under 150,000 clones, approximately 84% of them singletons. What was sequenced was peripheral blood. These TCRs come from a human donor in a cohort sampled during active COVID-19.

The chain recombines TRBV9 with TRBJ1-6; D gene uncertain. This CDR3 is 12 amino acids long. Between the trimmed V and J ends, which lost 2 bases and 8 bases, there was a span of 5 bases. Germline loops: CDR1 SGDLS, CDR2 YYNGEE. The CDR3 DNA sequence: TGTGCCAGCAGCGTCGGGGATTCACCCCTCCACTTT. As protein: CASSVGDSPLHF.

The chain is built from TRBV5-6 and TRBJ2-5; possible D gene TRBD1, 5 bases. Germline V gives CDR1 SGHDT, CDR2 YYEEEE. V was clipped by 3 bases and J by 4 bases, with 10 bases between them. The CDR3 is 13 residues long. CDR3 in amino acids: CASSSRVPETQYF. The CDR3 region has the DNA TGTGCCAGCAGCTCCAGGGTTCCAGAGACCCAGTACTTC.

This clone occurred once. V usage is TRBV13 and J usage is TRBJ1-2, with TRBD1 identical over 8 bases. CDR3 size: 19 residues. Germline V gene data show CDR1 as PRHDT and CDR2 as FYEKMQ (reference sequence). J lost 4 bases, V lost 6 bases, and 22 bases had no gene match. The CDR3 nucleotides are TGTGCCAGCAGTCCTACACTATCCCAGGGGGCCCCCTTTGGCTATGGCTACACCTTC. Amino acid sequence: CASSPTLSQGAPFGYGYTF.